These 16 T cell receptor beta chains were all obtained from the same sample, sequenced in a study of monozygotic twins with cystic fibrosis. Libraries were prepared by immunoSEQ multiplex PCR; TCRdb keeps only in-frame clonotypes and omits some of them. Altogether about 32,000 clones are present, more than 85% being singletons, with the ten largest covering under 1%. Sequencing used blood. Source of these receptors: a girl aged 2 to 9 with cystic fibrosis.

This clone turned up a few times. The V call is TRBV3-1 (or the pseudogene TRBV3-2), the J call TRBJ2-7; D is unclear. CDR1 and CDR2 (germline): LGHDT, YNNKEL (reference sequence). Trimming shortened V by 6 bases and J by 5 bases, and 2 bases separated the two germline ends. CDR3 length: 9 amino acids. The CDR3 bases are TGTGCCAGCAGGAACGAGCAGTACTTC. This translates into CASRNEQYF.

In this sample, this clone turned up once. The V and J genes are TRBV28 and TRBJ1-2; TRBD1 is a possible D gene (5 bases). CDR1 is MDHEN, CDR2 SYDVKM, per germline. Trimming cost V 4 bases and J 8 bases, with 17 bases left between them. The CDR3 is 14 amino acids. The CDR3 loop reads CASSYPTATIGYTF. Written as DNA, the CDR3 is TGTGCCAGCAGTTACCCGACAGCGACGATAGGCTACACCTTC.

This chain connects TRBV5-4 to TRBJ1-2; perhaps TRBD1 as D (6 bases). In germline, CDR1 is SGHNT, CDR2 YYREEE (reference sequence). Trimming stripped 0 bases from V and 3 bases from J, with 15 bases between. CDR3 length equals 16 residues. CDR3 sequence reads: CASSLVGSRGDYGYTF. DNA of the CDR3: TGTGCCAGCAGCTTGGTTGGGTCGAGGGGGGACTATGGCTACACCTTC.

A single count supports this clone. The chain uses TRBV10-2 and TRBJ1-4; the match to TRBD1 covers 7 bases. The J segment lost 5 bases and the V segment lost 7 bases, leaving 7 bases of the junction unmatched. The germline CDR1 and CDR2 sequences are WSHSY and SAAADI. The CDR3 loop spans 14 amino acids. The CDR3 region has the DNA TGCGCCAGCAATACCGGGACAGCGAATGAAAAACTGTTTTTT. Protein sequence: CASNTGTANEKLFF.

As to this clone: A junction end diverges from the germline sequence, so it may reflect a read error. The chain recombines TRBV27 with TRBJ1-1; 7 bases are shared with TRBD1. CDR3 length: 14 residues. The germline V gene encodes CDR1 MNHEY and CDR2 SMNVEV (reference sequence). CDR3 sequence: CASSLSGEGQPPLF. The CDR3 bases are TGTGCCAGCAGTTTATCGGGCGAGGGACAGCCGCCACTCTTT.

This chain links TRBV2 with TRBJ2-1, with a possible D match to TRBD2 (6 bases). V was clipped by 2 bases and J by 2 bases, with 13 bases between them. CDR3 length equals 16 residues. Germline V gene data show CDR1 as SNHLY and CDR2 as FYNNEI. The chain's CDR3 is CASSESRDFPYNEQFF. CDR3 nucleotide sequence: TGTGCCAGCAGTGAATCTCGGGACTTCCCCTACAATGAGCAGTTCTTC.

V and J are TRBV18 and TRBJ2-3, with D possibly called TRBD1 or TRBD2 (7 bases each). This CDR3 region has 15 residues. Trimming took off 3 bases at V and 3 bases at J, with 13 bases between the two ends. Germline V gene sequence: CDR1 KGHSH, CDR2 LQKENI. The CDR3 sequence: CASSPGGGETDTQYF. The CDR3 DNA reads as TGTGCCAGCTCACCGGGAGGGGGCGAGACAGATACGCAGTATTTT.

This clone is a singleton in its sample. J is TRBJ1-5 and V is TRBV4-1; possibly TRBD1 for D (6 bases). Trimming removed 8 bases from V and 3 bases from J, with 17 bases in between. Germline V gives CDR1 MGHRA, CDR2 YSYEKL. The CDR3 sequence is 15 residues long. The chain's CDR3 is CASSRDNGNNQPQHF. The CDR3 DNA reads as TGCGCCAGCTCCCGGGACAATGGAAACAATCAGCCCCAGCATTTT.

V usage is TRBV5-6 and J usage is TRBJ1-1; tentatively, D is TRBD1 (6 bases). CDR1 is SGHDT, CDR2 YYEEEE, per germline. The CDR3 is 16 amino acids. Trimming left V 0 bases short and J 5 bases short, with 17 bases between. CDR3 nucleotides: TGTGCCAGCAGCTTGGGGCGGGGGGCGGATATAACTGAAGCTTTCTTT. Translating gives CASSLGRGADITEAFF.

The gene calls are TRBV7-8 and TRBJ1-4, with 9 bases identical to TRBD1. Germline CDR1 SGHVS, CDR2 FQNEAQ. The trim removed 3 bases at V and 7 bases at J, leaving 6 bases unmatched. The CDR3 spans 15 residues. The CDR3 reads CASSLGQGGREKLFF. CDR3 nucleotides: TGTGCCAGCAGCTTGGGACAGGGCGGACGTGAAAAACTGTTTTTT. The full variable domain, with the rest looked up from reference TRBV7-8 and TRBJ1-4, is GAGVSQSPRYKVAKRGQDVALRCDPISGHVSLFWYQQALGQGPEFLTYFQNEAQLDKSGLPSDRFFAERPEGSVSTLKIQRTQQEDSAVYLCASSLGQGGREKLFFGSGTQLSVL.

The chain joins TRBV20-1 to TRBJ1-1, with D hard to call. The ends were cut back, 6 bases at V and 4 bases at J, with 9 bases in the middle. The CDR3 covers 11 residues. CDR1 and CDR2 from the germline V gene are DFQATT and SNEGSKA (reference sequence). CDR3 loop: CSARPSTEAFF. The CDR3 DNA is TGCAGTGCCCGCCCGAGCACTGAAGCTTTCTTT.

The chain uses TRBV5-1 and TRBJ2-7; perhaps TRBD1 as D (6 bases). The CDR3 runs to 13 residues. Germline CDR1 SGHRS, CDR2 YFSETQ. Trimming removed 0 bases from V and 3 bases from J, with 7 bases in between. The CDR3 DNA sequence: TGCGCCAGCAGCTTGGCCAGGGGCTACGAGCAGTACTTC. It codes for CASSLARGYEQYF.

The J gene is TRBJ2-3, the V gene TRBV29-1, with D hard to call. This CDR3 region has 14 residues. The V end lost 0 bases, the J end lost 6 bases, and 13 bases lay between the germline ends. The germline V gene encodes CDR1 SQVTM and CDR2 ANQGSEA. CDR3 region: CSVEDMLNTDTQYF. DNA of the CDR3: TGCAGCGTTGAAGATATGCTTAACACTGATACGCAGTATTTT.

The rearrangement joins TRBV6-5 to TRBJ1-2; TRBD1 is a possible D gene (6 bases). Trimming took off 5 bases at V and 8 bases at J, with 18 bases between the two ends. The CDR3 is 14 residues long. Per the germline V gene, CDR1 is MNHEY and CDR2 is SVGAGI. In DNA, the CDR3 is TGTGCCAGCAGTGGGGCAGGGGCCGCCCCGGGCTACACCTTC. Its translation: CASSGAGAAPGYTF.

CDR3 DNA sequence: TGTGCCAGCGGGAGGGGAGGAGAGTCACCCCTCCACTTT. Translated: CASGRGGESPLHF. The gene calls are TRBV6-1 and TRBJ1-6, with D possibly matching TRBD1 (5 bases). CDR1 is MNHNS, CDR2 SASEGT, per germline. V was pared by 8 bases and J by 10 bases, with 15 bases between. The CDR3 length is 13 residues.

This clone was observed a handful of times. The CDR3 loop reads CASSLGHYNSPLHF. The CDR3 DNA sequence: TGTGCCAGCAGTTTAGGACATTATAATTCACCCCTCCACTTT. The chain joins TRBV2 to TRBJ1-6; D might be TRBD1 (5 bases). Trimming took 5 bases from V and 4 from J, leaving 9 bases between them. Germline V gene lookup returns CDR1 SNHLY and CDR2 FYNNEI. The CDR3 contains 14 residues.